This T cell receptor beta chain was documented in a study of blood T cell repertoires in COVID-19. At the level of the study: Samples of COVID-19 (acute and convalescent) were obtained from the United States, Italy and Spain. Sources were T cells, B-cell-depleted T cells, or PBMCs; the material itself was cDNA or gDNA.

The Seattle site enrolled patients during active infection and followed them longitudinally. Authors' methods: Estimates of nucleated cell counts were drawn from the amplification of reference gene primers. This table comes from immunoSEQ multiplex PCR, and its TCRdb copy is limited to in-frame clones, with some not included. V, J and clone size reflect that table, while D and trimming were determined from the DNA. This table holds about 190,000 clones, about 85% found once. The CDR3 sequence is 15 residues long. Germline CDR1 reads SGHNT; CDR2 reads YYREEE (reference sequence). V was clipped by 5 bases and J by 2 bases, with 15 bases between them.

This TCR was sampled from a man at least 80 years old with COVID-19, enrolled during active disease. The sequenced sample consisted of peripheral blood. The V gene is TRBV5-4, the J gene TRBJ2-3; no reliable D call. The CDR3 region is CASSRAARFTDTQYF. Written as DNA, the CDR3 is TGTGCCAGCAGTCGCGCGGCGCGTTTCACAGATACGCAGTATTTT.